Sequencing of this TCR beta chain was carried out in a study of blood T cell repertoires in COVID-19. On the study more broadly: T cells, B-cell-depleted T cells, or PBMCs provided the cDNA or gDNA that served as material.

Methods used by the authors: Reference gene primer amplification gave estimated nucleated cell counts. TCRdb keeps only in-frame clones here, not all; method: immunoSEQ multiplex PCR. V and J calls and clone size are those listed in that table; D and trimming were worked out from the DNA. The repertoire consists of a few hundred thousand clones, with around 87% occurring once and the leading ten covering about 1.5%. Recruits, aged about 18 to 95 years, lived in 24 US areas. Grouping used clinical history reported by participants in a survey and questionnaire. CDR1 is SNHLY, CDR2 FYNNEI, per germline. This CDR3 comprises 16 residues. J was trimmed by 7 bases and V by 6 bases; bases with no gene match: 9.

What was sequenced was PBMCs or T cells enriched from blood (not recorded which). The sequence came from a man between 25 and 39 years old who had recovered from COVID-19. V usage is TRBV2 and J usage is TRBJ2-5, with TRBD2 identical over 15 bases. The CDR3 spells CASRAGTSGGFGTQYF. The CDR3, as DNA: TGTGCCAGCAGGGCCGGGACTAGCGGGGGGTTCGGGACCCAGTACTTC.